These 26 T cell receptor beta chains were all obtained from the same sample, sequenced in a study of blood T cell repertoires in COVID-19. TCRdb's copy holds only in-frame clones and misses some; the assay was immunoSEQ multiplex PCR. The profile shows a few hundred thousand clones, about 86% of them singletons. Material for sequencing was PBMCs or T cells enriched from blood (not recorded which). These TCRs come from a man aged 25 to 40 with acute COVID-19.

DNA for the CDR3: TGTGCCAGTAGGCCGACAGGGGGAGGAGAAAAACTGTTTTTT. Translation gives CASRPTGGGEKLFF. The chain employs TRBV19 and TRBJ1-4; 9 bases agree with TRBD1. The CDR3 runs to 14 residues. The V and J ends lost 6 bases and 8 bases, in that order; junction bases with no gene match: 7. Germline V gene data show CDR1 as LNHDA and CDR2 as SQIVND (reference sequence). The whole variable domain, remainder taken from reference TRBV19 and TRBJ1-4, is DGGITQSPKYLFRKEGQNVTLSCEQNLNHDAMYWYRQDPGQGLRLIYYSQIVNDFQKGDIAEGYSVSREKKESFPLTVTSAQKNPTAFYLCASRPTGGGEKLFFGSGTQLSVL.

This chain links TRBV14 with TRBJ2-1; 8 nucleotides align to TRBD1. Looked up from germline, CDR1 is SGHDN and CDR2 is FVKESK. The CDR3 is 13 residues long. Trimming cost V 0 bases and J 16 bases; bases outside gene matches: 8. The CDR3 is CASSQDIWTGHFF. The CDR3 DNA follows: TGTGCCAGCAGCCAAGATATATGGACAGGGCATTTCTTC.

V and J are TRBV11-3 and TRBJ2-5; D possibly corresponds to TRBD2 (6 bases). Between the trimmed V and J ends, which lost 4 bases and 4 bases, there was a span of 16 bases. The CDR3 covers 15 residues. Germline loops: CDR1 SGHNT, CDR2 YENEEA. CDR3 residues: CASSSYGGKGETQYF. The CDR3 nucleotides read TGTGCCAGCAGCTCCTATGGCGGGAAGGGAGAGACCCAGTACTTC.

The chain carries TRBV2 and TRBJ2-3; D may be TRBD2 (5 bases). CDR3 size: 14 residues. Trimming took 3 bases from V and 6 from J, leaving 13 bases between them. The germline V gene encodes CDR1 SNHLY and CDR2 FYNNEI. The CDR3 reads CASSDGGPGDTQYF. The CDR3 DNA follows: TGTGCCAGCAGTGACGGCGGACCGGGGGATACGCAGTATTTT.

This clone was recorded many times. CDR3 coding DNA: TGTGCCAGCAGTGTAGCGGGAGGGCCCTACAATGAGCAGTTCTTC. Its translation is CASSVAGGPYNEQFF. The rearrangement uses TRBV2 and TRBJ2-1; 11 bases match TRBD2. This CDR3 is built from 15 residues. V shed 4 bases, J shed 2 bases, and the junction held 1 base outside the gene matches. CDR1 and CDR2 (germline): SNHLY, FYNNEI. The complete variable domain, with remaining parts taken from reference TRBV2 and TRBJ2-1, reads EPEVTQTPSHQVTQMGQEVILRCVPISNHLYFYWYRQILGQKVEFLVSFYNNEISEKSEIFDDQFSVERPDGSNFTLKIRSTKLEDSAMYFCASSVAGGPYNEQFFGPGTRLTVL.

V gene TRBV27 combines with J gene TRBJ1-5, with D perhaps TRBD1 (5 bases). Per the germline V gene, CDR1 is MNHEY and CDR2 is SMNVEV (reference sequence). V was cut by 3 bases and J by 5 bases, with 8 bases left in between. This CDR3 is 13 amino acids long. The CDR3 sequence is CASSFTRDQPQHF. The CDR3 DNA reads TGTGCCAGCAGTTTTACCAGGGATCAGCCCCAGCATTTT.

The gene calls are TRBV7-9 and TRBJ1-5; 8 positions match TRBD1. Per the germline V gene, CDR1 is SEHNR and CDR2 is FQNEAQ (reference sequence). The CDR3 extends over 19 amino acids. V gave up 4 bases and J gave up 1 base; unmatched junction bases: 15. As DNA, the CDR3 is TGTGCCAGCAGCTCCCAGTGGACAGGGACGAGATGGAGCAATCAGCCCCAGCATTTT. Translating gives CASSSQWTGTRWSNQPQHF. Using reference TRBV7-9 and TRBJ1-5 for the parts outside the CDR3, the full variable domain is DTGVSQNPRHKITKRGQNVTFRCDPISEHNRLYWYRQTLGQGPEFLTYFQNEAQLEKSRLLSDRFSAERPKGSFSTLEIQRTEQGDSAMYLCASSSQWTGTRWSNQPQHFGDGTRLSIL.

The rearrangement joins TRBV6-1 to TRBJ2-4, with 10 bases lining up with TRBD2. The CDR3 is 15 residues long. V gave up 1 base and J gave up 6 bases; unmatched junction bases: 3. The germline V gene encodes CDR1 MNHNS and CDR2 SASEGT. The CDR3 sequence is CASSEEAGGPNIQYF. The DNA of the CDR3 is TGTGCCAGCAGTGAAGAAGCGGGGGGGCCAAACATTCAGTACTTC.

The chain carries TRBV11-3 and TRBJ1-2; D ambiguous. CDR1 and CDR2 from the germline V gene are SGHNT and YENEEA. This CDR3 contains 13 residues. V was trimmed by 4 bases and J by 5 bases, leaving 11 bases between them. CDR3 sequence (DNA): TGTGCCAGCAGCTCGATAACGGGGTATGGCTACACCTTC. This sequence encodes CASSSITGYGYTF. The entire variable domain, with the rest obtained from reference TRBV11-3 and TRBJ1-2, is as follows: EAGVVQSPRYKIIEKKQPVAFWCNPISGHNTLYWYLQNLGQGPELLIRYENEEAVDDSQLPKDRFSAERLKGVDSTLKIQPAELGDSAVYLCASSSITGYGYTFGSGTRLTVV.

The chain is built from TRBV6-2 or TRBV6-3 and TRBJ2-5; tentative D call: TRBD2 (5 bases). This CDR3 is built from 14 residues. Germline lookup yields CDR1 MNHEY and CDR2 SVGEGT. V shed 2 bases and J shed 4 bases, with 11 bases lying between them. The CDR3 protein is CASSYGVEGETQYF. The DNA for the CDR3 is TGTGCCAGCAGTTACGGAGTCGAGGGAGAGACCCAGTACTTC.

This clone showed up just once. J is TRBJ2-3 and V is TRBV14; D call uncertain. CDR1 SGHDN and CDR2 FVKESK come from the germline V gene. The V end lost 0 bases, the J end lost 2 bases, and 9 bases lay between the germline ends. This CDR3 comprises 15 residues. This CDR3 is CASSQDSPFTDTQYF. CDR3 DNA sequence: TGTGCCAGCAGCCAAGATAGCCCGTTCACAGATACGCAGTATTTT. The complete variable domain, with remaining parts taken from reference TRBV14 and TRBJ2-3, reads EAGVTQFPSHSVIEKGQTVTLRCDPISGHDNLYWYRRVMGKEIKFLLHFVKESKQDESGMPNNRFLAERTGGTYSTLKVQPAELEDSGVYFCASSQDSPFTDTQYFGPGTRLTVL.

The chain uses TRBV10-3 and TRBJ2-1; TRBD2 aligns across 7 bases. The length of the CDR3 is 18 residues. Germline V CDR1 and CDR2: ENHRY, SYGVKD. Trimming removed 3 bases from V and 2 bases from J; junction bases left unmatched: 13. In DNA form, the CDR3 reads TGTGCCATCAGTGATTCCCCCTCGGCGGGAGTTCCCTACAATGAGCAGTTCTTC. Translation gives CAISDSPSAGVPYNEQFF.

The V call is TRBV7-3, the J call TRBJ2-1, with D perhaps TRBD2 (5 bases). V lost 5 bases to trimming and J lost 0 bases, with 11 bases between them. Germline V CDR1 and CDR2: SGHTA, FQGTGA. The CDR3 has 15 residues. CDR3 in amino acids: CASSVTGSSYNEQFF. In DNA, the CDR3 is TGTGCCAGCAGCGTTACGGGGAGCTCCTACAATGAGCAGTTCTTC.

This clone was counted a single time. The chain couples TRBV6-5 to TRBJ2-2, with D possibly matching TRBD2 (6 bases). Germline CDR1 reads MNHEY; CDR2 reads SVGAGI. Trimming removed 2 bases at V and 4 bases at J, with 14 bases between. The CDR3 consists of 16 residues. CDR3 in amino acids: CASSYGTLGSTGELFF. CDR3 DNA: TGTGCCAGCAGTTACGGGACTCTGGGAAGCACCGGGGAGCTGTTTTTT.

The chain joins TRBV6-4 to TRBJ2-2, with a weak D call TRBD1 (5 bases). The CDR3 has 13 residues. Germline CDR1 is MRHNA and CDR2 is SNTAGT. Trimming stripped 5 bases from V and 4 bases from J, with 8 bases between. The CDR3 spells CASSYDSTGELFF. Written as DNA, the CDR3 is TGTGCCAGCAGTTACGACAGCACCGGGGAGCTGTTTTTT.

J is TRBJ2-3 and V is TRBV30; D call uncertain. V lost 4 bases and J 2 bases, leaving 7 bases between the germline ends. Germline V CDR1 and CDR2: GTSNPN, SVGIG (reference sequence). The CDR3 contains 12 residues. CDR3 in DNA: TGTGCCTGGAACTCTATCACAGATACGCAGTATTTT. Its translation is CAWNSITDTQYF.

The V call is TRBV6-5, the J call TRBJ1-2; 10 positions match TRBD1. Losses at the gene ends were 3 bases for V and 7 bases for J; bases not matched to a gene: 8. Germline V CDR1 and CDR2: MNHEY, SVGAGI. The CDR3 consists of 15 residues. The CDR3 sequence is CASSYFGTGDFGYTF. CDR3 DNA: TGTGCCAGCAGTTATTTTGGGACAGGGGATTTTGGCTACACCTTC.

In this sample, this clone turned up once. The gene calls are TRBV27 and TRBJ2-3; 15 positions agree with TRBD2. Trimming cost V 2 bases and J 4 bases; bases outside gene matches: 4. The germline CDR1 and CDR2 sequences are MNHEY and SMNVEV (reference sequence). The CDR3 loop spans 17 amino acids. The CDR3 sequence is CASSLVGTSGRPDTQYF. DNA of the CDR3: TGTGCCAGCAGTTTAGTAGGGACTAGCGGGAGGCCAGATACGCAGTATTTT.

The chain recombines TRBV27 with TRBJ2-1; TRBD2 agrees at 7 bases. CDR3 size: 14 residues. Trimming at V came to 5 bases and at J to 4 bases, leaving 5 bases not matched to a gene. Germline V gene data show CDR1 as MNHEY and CDR2 as SMNVEV (reference sequence). The CDR3 is CASSIAGKYNEQFF. The CDR3 DNA reads TGTGCCAGCAGTATAGCGGGCAAGTACAATGAGCAGTTCTTC.

The V call is TRBV9, the J call TRBJ2-3; tentative D call: TRBD2 (5 bases). Germline V gives CDR1 SGDLS, CDR2 YYNGEE. There are 14 residues in the CDR3. Trimming cost V 6 bases and J 2 bases, with 13 bases left between them. This chain's CDR3 is CASNSGRNTDTQYF. CDR3 coding DNA: TGTGCCAGCAACAGCGGACGGAACACAGATACGCAGTATTTT.

This rearrangement joins TRBV24-1 to TRBJ2-2; D remains ambiguous. The ends were cut back, 5 bases at V and 5 bases at J, with 8 bases in the middle. The germline gives CDR1 KGHDR, CDR2 SFDVKD. This CDR3 is built from 13 residues. CDR3 loop: CATSVLSTGELFF. Here the CDR3 DNA reads TGTGCCACCAGTGTCTTATCTACCGGGGAGCTGTTTTTT.

V and J are TRBV9 and TRBJ1-1, with unresolved D. Germline CDR1 SGDLS, CDR2 YYNGEE. The CDR3 extends over 15 amino acids. Deletions cut 0 bases from V and 0 bases from J, with 9 bases between. The CDR3 bases are TGTGCCAGCAGCGTAGAACATAATATGAACACTGAAGCTTTCTTT. Translation gives CASSVEHNMNTEAFF.

A note on this clone: This CDR3 is also generated by other DNA sequences in the sample. The chain carries TRBV18 and TRBJ1-3; D not resolved. The CDR3 spans 13 residues. V was shortened by 3 bases and J by 4 bases, with 7 bases between the two germline ends. Germline V gives CDR1 KGHSH, CDR2 LQKENI. CDR3 sequence: CASSPGSGNTIYF. The CDR3, as DNA: TGTGCCAGCTCACCGGGGAGCGGAAACACCATATATTTT. The full variable domain, completed using reference TRBV18 and TRBJ1-3, is NAGVMQNPRHLVRRRGQEARLRCSPMKGHSHVYWYRQLPEEGLKFMVYLQKENIIDESGMPKERFSAEFPKEGPSILRIQQVVRGDSAAYFCASSPGSGNTIYFGEGSWLTVV.

The chain links TRBV11-2 to TRBJ1-1, with D tentatively TRBD1 (6 bases). V lost 4 bases and J 0 bases, leaving 15 bases between the germline ends. The length of the CDR3 is 16 residues. CDR1 and CDR2 (germline): SGHAT, FQNNGV. CDR3 coding DNA: TGTGCCAGCAGCTCCCAGGGGTCAGCGATGAACACTGAAGCTTTCTTT. Residues: CASSSQGSAMNTEAFF.

The gene calls are TRBV7-9 and TRBJ2-2; D remains ambiguous. The V end lost 2 bases, the J end lost 1 base, and 8 bases lay between the germline ends. This CDR3 region has 15 residues. The V gene's germline CDR1 is SEHNR and CDR2 FQNEAQ (reference sequence). CDR3 nucleotide sequence: TGTGCCAGCAGCTTACCGCCAGGGAACACCGGGGAGCTGTTTTTT. Translated: CASSLPPGNTGELFF.

This clone was recorded only once. The V call is TRBV6-5, the J call TRBJ1-2; TRBD1 might be the D (6 bases). The CDR3 runs 13 residues. Germline loops: CDR1 MNHEY, CDR2 SVGAGI. V lost 5 bases and J 7 bases, leaving 14 bases between the germline ends. CDR3 nucleotides: TGTGCCAGCAGTCGACAGGCCTTAGGTGGCTACACCTTC. It specifies CASSRQALGGYTF.